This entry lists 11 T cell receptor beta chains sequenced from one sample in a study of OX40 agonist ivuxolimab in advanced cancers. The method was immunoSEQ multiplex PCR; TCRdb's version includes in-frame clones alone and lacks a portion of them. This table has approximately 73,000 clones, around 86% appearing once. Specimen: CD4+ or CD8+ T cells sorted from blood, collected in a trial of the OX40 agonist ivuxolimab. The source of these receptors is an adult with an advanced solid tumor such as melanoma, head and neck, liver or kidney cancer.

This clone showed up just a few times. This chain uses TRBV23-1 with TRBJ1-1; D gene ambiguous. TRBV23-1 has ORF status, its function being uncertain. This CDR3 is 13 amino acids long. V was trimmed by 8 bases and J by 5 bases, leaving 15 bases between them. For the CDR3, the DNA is TGCGCCAGCCGGACGCCGTCAAGGACTGAAGCTTTCTTT. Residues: CASRTPSRTEAFF.

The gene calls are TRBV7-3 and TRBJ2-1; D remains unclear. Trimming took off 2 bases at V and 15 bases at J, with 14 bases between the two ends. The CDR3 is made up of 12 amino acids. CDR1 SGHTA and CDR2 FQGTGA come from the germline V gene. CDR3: CASSLGQDLLFF. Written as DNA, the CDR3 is TGTGCCAGCAGCTTAGGGCAGGATCTGCTGTTCTTC.

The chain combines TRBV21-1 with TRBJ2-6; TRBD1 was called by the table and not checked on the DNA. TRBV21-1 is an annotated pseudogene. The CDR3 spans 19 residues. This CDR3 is CASSEPTGEPHSGANVLTF. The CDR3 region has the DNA TGTGCCAGCAGCGAGCCGACAGGGGAGCCGCACTCTGGGGCCAACGTCCTGACTTTC.

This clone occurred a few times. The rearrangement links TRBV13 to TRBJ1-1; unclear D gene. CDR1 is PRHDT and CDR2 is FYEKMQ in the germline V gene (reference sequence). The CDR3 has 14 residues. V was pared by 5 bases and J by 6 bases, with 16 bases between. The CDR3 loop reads CASSDPSGDPEAFF. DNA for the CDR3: TGTGCCAGCAGCGATCCCTCCGGCGATCCTGAAGCTTTCTTT.

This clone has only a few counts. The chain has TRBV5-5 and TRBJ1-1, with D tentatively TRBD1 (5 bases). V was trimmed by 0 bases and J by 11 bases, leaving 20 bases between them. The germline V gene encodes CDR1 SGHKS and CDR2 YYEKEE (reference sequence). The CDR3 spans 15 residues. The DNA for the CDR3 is TGTGCCAGCAGCTTGGCCCACTTGGCTAGGGGTGAGGCTTTCTTT. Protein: CASSLAHLARGEAFF.

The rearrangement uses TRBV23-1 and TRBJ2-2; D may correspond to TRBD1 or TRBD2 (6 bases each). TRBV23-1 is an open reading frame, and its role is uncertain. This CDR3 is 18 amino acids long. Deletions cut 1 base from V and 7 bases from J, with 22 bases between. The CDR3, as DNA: TGCGCCAGCAGTCAATTGGTATCTGGGGGGCTCGTTGGCGGGGAGCTGTTTTTT. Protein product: CASSQLVSGGLVGGELFF.

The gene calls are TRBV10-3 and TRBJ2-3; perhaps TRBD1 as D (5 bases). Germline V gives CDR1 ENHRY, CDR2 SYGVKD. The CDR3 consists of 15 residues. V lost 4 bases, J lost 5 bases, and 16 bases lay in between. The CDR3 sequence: CAISVWPGQGDTQYF. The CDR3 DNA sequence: TGTGCCATCAGTGTATGGCCAGGGCAGGGAGATACGCAGTATTTT.

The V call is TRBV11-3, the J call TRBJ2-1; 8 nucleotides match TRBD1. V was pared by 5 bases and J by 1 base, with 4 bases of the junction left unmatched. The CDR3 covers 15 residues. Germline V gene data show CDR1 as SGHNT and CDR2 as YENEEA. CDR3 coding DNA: TGTGCCAGCAGCCCCGACAGGGGTTCCTACAATGAGCAGTTCTTC. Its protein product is CASSPDRGSYNEQFF.

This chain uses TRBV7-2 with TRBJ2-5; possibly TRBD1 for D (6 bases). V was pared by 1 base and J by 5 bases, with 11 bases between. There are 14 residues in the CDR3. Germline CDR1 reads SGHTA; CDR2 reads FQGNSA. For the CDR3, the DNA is TGTGCCAGCAGCTTAGACAGGGCACACGAGACCCAGTACTTC. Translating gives CASSLDRAHETQYF.

The CDR3 region has the DNA TGTGCCAGCAGTTTCCAGGGGAGCTCCTATAATTCACCCCTCCACTTT. The encoded protein is CASSFQGSSYNSPLHF. The rearrangement links TRBV6-6 to TRBJ1-6, with D perhaps TRBD1 (6 bases). The CDR3 spans 16 residues. V was pared by 4 bases and J by 0 bases, with 10 bases between. The germline V gene has CDR1 MNHNY and CDR2 SVGAGI (reference sequence).

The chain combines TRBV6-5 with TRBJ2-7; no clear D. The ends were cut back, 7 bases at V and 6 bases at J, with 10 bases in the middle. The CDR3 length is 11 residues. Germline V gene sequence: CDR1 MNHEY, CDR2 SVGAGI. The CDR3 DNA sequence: TGTGCCAGCACCCAGTGGGGCGAGCAGTACTTC. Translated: CASTQWGEQYF.